Listed below are T cell receptor beta chains from one sample, sequenced in a study of blood T cells in healthy people across ages. One entry per CDR3 protein results from TCRdb running MiXCR on the 5' RACE reads. The sample carries over a million distinct CDR3 sequences, 42% recorded once. Input material: blood. These TCRs come from a young woman in good health. Each CDR3 is given with its conserved first and last residue. Fields, in order: V gene, J gene, clone size, D gene, CDR3 protein, CDR3 DNA. A D gene is named only where the DNA matches it firmly. Expanded clones are given a class, and other clones once, few, many or no size at all.

>TRBV7-2|TRBJ2-1|few|NA
CASSIRPSEQFF
TGTGCCAGCAGTATCCGACCTAGTGAGCAGTTCTTC
>TRBV6-5|TRBJ2-5|NA|NA
CASSYSGGNMGETQYF
TGTGCCAGCAGTTACTCTGGCGGGAACATGGGTGAGACCCAGTACTTC
>TRBV20-1|TRBJ1-2|NA|NA
CSASLTANYGYTF
TGCAGTGCTAGTCTTACGGCTAACTATGGCTACACCTTC
>TRBV4-1|TRBJ2-7|NA|NA
CASSQLRLEGYEQYF
TGCGCCAGCAGCCAGCTCAGACTAGAAGGCTACGAGCAGTACTTC
>TRBV12-3/TRBV12-4|TRBJ2-1|few|NA
CASSSASVHNEQFF
TGTGCCAGCAGTTCGGCTAGCGTACACAATGAGCAGTTCTTC
>TRBV30|TRBJ1-2|few|NA
CAWNTGIRGYTF
TGTGCCTGGAACACAGGAATCCGGGGCTACACCTTC
>TRBV29-1|TRBJ2-7|few|TRBD2
CSVVGLAGAYEQYF
TGCAGCGTTGTAGGTCTAGCGGGGGCCTACGAGCAGTACTTC
>TRBV12-3/TRBV12-4|TRBJ2-7|few|TRBD1
CASRAGTGGEQYF
TGTGCCAGCAGGGCCGGGACAGGGGGCGAGCAGTACTTC
>TRBV25-1|TRBJ2-7|NA|NA
CASQKASSYEQYF
TGTGCCAGCCAGAAGGCGAGTTCCTACGAGCAGTACTTC
>TRBV6-1|TRBJ1-2|few|TRBD1
CATLTGKVGYTF
TGTGCCACCCTGACAGGGAAGGTTGGCTACACCTTC
>TRBV29-1|TRBJ2-7|NA|TRBD2
CSVEGASGDEQYF
TGCAGCGTTGAAGGAGCTAGCGGGGACGAGCAGTACTTC
>TRBV27|TRBJ2-7|few|NA
CASSFATAYEQYF
TGTGCCAGCAGCTTCGCAACAGCCTACGAGCAGTACTTC
>TRBV20-1|TRBJ2-1|NA|TRBD2
CSAKQREGSYNEQFF
TGCAGTGCTAAACAGCGGGAGGGCTCCTACAATGAGCAGTTCTTC
>TRBV12-3/TRBV12-4|TRBJ2-7|NA|TRBD2
CASSSIAGAYNEQYF
TGTGCCAGCAGTTCTATAGCGGGAGCCTACAATGAGCAGTACTTC
>TRBV12-3/TRBV12-4|TRBJ2-5|NA|NA
CASSWIGGETQYF
TGTGCCAGCAGTTGGATAGGGGGAGAGACCCAGTACTTC
>TRBV9|TRBJ2-7|NA|NA
CASSVGGWDYEQYF
TGTGCCAGCAGCGTAGGAGGTTGGGACTACGAGCAGTACTTC
>TRBV12-3/TRBV12-4|TRBJ2-2|NA|NA
CASSFLEGNTGELFF
TGTGCCAGCAGTTTTCTGGAGGGGAACACCGGGGAGCTGTTTTTT
>TRBV6-5|TRBJ2-7|few|TRBD1
CASWTGRFEQYF
TGTGCCAGTTGGACAGGGCGTTTCGAGCAGTACTTC
>TRBV20-1|TRBJ1-5|NA|NA
CSARDPNEMNGPQHF
TGCAGTGCTAGAGATCCTAATGAAATGAACGGACCCCAGCATTTT
>TRBV2|TRBJ2-7|NA|NA
CASSEPWERASYEQYF
TGTGCCAGCAGTGAACCTTGGGAGCGGGCATCCTACGAGCAGTACTTC
>TRBV7-9|TRBJ2-1|NA|TRBD2
CASSLVLGLAGVYNEQFF
TGTGCCAGCAGCTTAGTTTTAGGCCTAGCGGGGGTCTACAATGAGCAGTTCTTC
>TRBV12-3/TRBV12-4|TRBJ2-3|few|NA
CASQGVDTQYF
TGTGCCAGCCAAGGGGTAGATACGCAGTATTTT
>TRBV12-3/TRBV12-4|TRBJ2-7|NA|NA
CASSPTGTGYEQYF
TGTGCCAGCAGTCCGACGGGCACCGGCTACGAGCAGTACTTC
>TRBV27|TRBJ2-1|few|TRBD2
CATETSGTKEQFF
TGTGCCACTGAGACTAGCGGCACGAAAGAGCAGTTCTTC
>TRBV28|TRBJ2-3|NA|TRBD2
CASSLRLAGNSDTQYF
TGTGCCAGCAGTCTCCGACTAGCGGGGAACTCAGATACGCAGTATTTT
>TRBV30|TRBJ2-1|NA|TRBD2
CAWSTGRAYNEQFF
TGTGCCTGGAGTACCGGGAGGGCGTACAATGAGCAGTTCTTC
>TRBV5-1|TRBJ2-1|NA|NA
CASSLVGGRNNEQFF
TGCGCCAGCAGCTTGGTCGGGGGAAGAAACAATGAGCAGTTCTTC
>TRBV3-1|TRBJ2-5|few|TRBD2
CASSPTWGGRETQYF
TGTGCCAGCAGCCCAACTTGGGGGGGAAGGGAGACCCAGTACTTC
>TRBV6-1|TRBJ2-4|NA|NA
CASSKLGGAKNIQYF
TGTGCCAGCAGTAAACTAGGGGGGGCCAAAAACATTCAGTACTTC
>TRBV6-5|TRBJ2-3|few|NA
CASSLSPSNAWDTQYF
TGTGCCAGCAGTTTATCCCCCAGTAACGCATGGGATACGCAGTATTTT
>TRBV25-1|TRBJ2-7|few|NA
CASSDTQGGDYEQYF
TGTGCCAGCAGTGATACGCAGGGAGGTGACTACGAGCAGTACTTC
>TRBV9|TRBJ1-1|few|TRBD1
CASSPRTGWGTEAFF
TGTGCCAGCAGCCCCCGGACAGGGTGGGGCACTGAAGCTTTCTTT
>TRBV12-3/TRBV12-4|TRBJ2-3|few|TRBD2
CASSTVWREGADTQYF
TGTGCCAGCAGTACCGTCTGGCGGGAGGGGGCAGATACGCAGTATTTT
>TRBV10-3|TRBJ2-3|many|TRBD1
CAISAKSRTGWGGTDTQYF
TGTGCCATCAGTGCCAAGTCTCGGACAGGGTGGGGTGGCACAGATACGCAGTATTTT
>TRBV6-1|TRBJ2-1|many|NA
CASSEWGNEQFF
TGTGCCAGCAGTGAGTGGGGCAATGAGCAGTTCTTC
>TRBV6-1|TRBJ2-5|few|NA
CASSEGLETQYF
TGTGCCAGCAGTGAAGGTCTTGAGACCCAGTACTTC
>TRBV3-1|TRBJ2-3|few|NA
CASSQAGAVDTQYF
TGTGCCAGCAGCCAAGCGGGAGCGGTAGATACGCAGTATTTT
>TRBV7-3|TRBJ2-7|NA|TRBD2
CASSLEGLAGEQYF
TGTGCCAGCAGCTTAGAGGGACTAGCTGGCGAGCAGTACTTC
>TRBV10-3|TRBJ1-4|once|NA
CAISESVSTNEKLFF
TGTGCCATCAGTGAGTCCGTTTCAACTAATGAAAAACTGTTTTTT
>TRBV6-5|TRBJ1-3|NA|TRBD1
CASSHGGQYHPSSGNTIYF
TGTGCCAGCAGTCACGGGGGACAGTACCACCCAAGCTCTGGAAACACCATATATTTT
>TRBV3-1|TRBJ1-2|NA|NA
CASSQGESLHYGYTF
TGTGCCAGCAGCCAAGGTGAAAGTCTCCACTATGGCTACACCTTC
>TRBV12-3/TRBV12-4|TRBJ2-3|few|TRBD2
CASRGIHPSGRWDTQYF
TGTGCCAGCAGGGGAATTCACCCTAGCGGGAGGTGGGATACGCAGTATTTT
>TRBV5-1|TRBJ1-3|NA|NA
CASSLPGNTIYF
TGCGCCAGCAGCTTGCCTGGTAACACCATATATTTT
>TRBV4-1|TRBJ1-5|NA|TRBD1
CASSQGDRGSNQPQHF
TGCGCCAGCAGCCAAGGAGACAGGGGAAGCAATCAGCCCCAGCATTTT
>TRBV5-1|TRBJ2-3|few|TRBD2
CASSAGTSGYTDTQYF
TGCGCCAGCAGCGCAGGGACTAGCGGATACACAGATACGCAGTATTTT
>TRBV18|TRBJ1-6|NA|NA
CASSPRLVGDTNSPLHF
TGTGCCAGCTCACCACGGTTAGTGGGAGACACAAATTCACCCCTCCACTTT
>TRBV12-3/TRBV12-4|TRBJ1-2|NA|NA
CASNSGGCGYTF
TGTGCCAGCAATTCGGGGGGCTGTGGCTACACCTTC
>TRBV25-1|TRBJ2-7|NA|NA
CASSESGAGYNEQYF
TGTGCCAGCAGTGAATCCGGAGCAGGGTACAATGAGCAGTACTTC
>TRBV20-1|TRBJ2-7|NA|TRBD1
CSARRSGTDTYEQYF
TGCAGTGCTAGACGTTCCGGGACAGATACCTACGAGCAGTACTTC
>TRBV3-1|TRBJ2-1|NA|NA
CASSQRAGEQFF
TGTGCCAGCAGCCAGCGGGCGGGTGAGCAGTTCTTC